This TCR beta chain was identified in a study of CD8+CD57+ T cells in acquired aplastic anemia. Broader study findings: Patients had twenty-nine CD8+ CDR3 sequences in common with controls (the shared set).

Genomic DNA acted as the template from which TCR beta VDJ combination and CDR3 sequence profiling were carried out. TCRdb re-called the reads through MiXCR, storing one row per CDR3 protein. The profile shows 160,000 or so distinct CDR3 sequences, roughly 50% of them singletons. Individuals selected for sequencing had exhibited CD8+CD57+ cell expansion on flow cytometry. Severe acquired aplastic anemia was the diagnosis recorded for all patients. There are a few counts of this clonotype. Its target is not known. V lost 7 bases to trimming and J lost 1 base, with 13 bases between them. The CDR3 extends over 14 amino acids. Germline lookup yields CDR1 LGHDT and CDR2 YNNKEL (reference sequence).

This chain links TRBV3-1 with TRBJ1-1; D call uncertain. The sequenced sample consisted of sorted CD4+, CD8+, or CD8+CD57+ T cells (not recorded which) from PBMCs. The TCR sequence derives from a human donor with aplastic anemia. The DNA for the CDR3 is TGTGCCAGCACCAGCAATCCCCAGAACACTGAAGCTTTCTTT. It is translated as CASTSNPQNTEAFF.